Listed here are 10 T cell receptor beta chains from one sample, sequenced in a study of blood T cell repertoires in COVID-19. Repertoires were generated with immunoSEQ multiplex PCR, while TCRdb's copy carries only in-frame clones and drops some. This sample has roughly 250,000 clones; 80% to 90% occur once, and the top ten carry 1.5% to 2%. Sequenced: PBMCs or T cells enriched from blood (not recorded which). These receptors all come from a woman aged 50 to 65 who had recovered from COVID-19.

This chain connects TRBV3-1 (or the pseudogene TRBV3-2) to TRBJ2-4; the D gene is possibly TRBD1 (5 bases). Germline V gives CDR1 LGHDT, CDR2 YNNKEL (reference sequence). The CDR3 has 13 amino acids. V lost 4 bases, J lost 5 bases, and 9 bases lay in between. In nucleotides, the CDR3 is TGTGCCAGCAGCCTACAGACAGAAAACATTCAGTACTTC. Residues: CASSLQTENIQYF.

The J gene is TRBJ2-7, the V gene TRBV5-6; D not resolved. Per germline, CDR1 SGHDT and CDR2 YYEEEE. V lost 4 bases to trimming and J lost 0 bases, with 11 bases between them. The CDR3 is made up of 14 amino acids. The DNA of the CDR3 is TGTGCCAGCAGCCCCGGAGTTAGCTCCTACGAGCAGTACTTC. Its protein is CASSPGVSSYEQYF.

The chain joins TRBV27 to TRBJ1-5; D is undetermined. The V end was cut by 6 bases, the J end by 5 bases, with 8 bases between. Per germline, CDR1 MNHEY and CDR2 SMNVEV (reference sequence). The CDR3 is 12 residues long. The CDR3 is CASSTQDQPQHF. The CDR3 DNA is TGTGCCAGCAGCACCCAGGATCAGCCCCAGCATTTT.

This clone was detected once. This chain links TRBV18 with TRBJ2-1, with D possibly being TRBD2 (5 bases). CDR1 KGHSH and CDR2 LQKENI come from the germline V gene. The CDR3 loop spans 15 amino acids. V was clipped by 2 bases and J by 1 base, with 9 bases between them. The CDR3 DNA reads TGTGCCAGCTCACCAGGGAGCCCTTCCTACAATGAGCAGTTCTTC. It yields the protein CASSPGSPSYNEQFF.

The V gene is TRBV7-2, the J gene TRBJ1-3; possible D gene TRBD1, 6 bases. Trimming took off 0 bases at V and 0 bases at J, with 18 bases between the two ends. The germline CDR1 and CDR2 sequences are SGHTA and FQGNSA. The CDR3 consists of 19 residues. The CDR3 DNA sequence: TGTGCCAGCAGCTTAGCTCAGTGGGACACATACCTCTCTGGAAACACCATATATTTT. Translated, it gives CASSLAQWDTYLSGNTIYF.

The rearrangement links TRBV19 to TRBJ1-3; maybe TRBD1 (5 bases). This CDR3 is built from 15 residues. V was clipped by 5 bases and J by 2 bases, with 13 bases between them. Looked up from germline, CDR1 is LNHDA and CDR2 is SQIVND (reference sequence). CDR3 bases: TGTGCCAGTAGTCGCGTCGCAGGGACTGGAAACACCATATATTTT. Translating gives CASSRVAGTGNTIYF.

V is TRBV11-3 and J is TRBJ2-3, with no clear D. Per germline, CDR1 SGHNT and CDR2 YENEEA. This CDR3 has 14 amino acids. The ends were cut back, 5 bases at V and 2 bases at J, with 11 bases in the middle. CDR3 DNA sequence: TGTGCCAGCAGCATCCAAGCTTCCACAGATACGCAGTATTTT. The encoded protein is CASSIQASTDTQYF.

The chain carries TRBV6-6 and TRBJ1-1, with D unclear. Per the germline V gene, CDR1 is MNHNY and CDR2 is SVGAGI (reference sequence). The V and J ends lost 0 bases and 3 bases respectively, with 8 bases between them. The length of the CDR3 is 14 residues. In nucleotides, the CDR3 is TGTGCCAGCAGTTACTCGATGGAGGACACTGAAGCTTTCTTT. Protein product: CASSYSMEDTEAFF.

The chain employs TRBV29-1 and TRBJ2-7; tentative D call: TRBD2 (5 bases). The CDR3 has 12 amino acids. Trimming cost V 1 base and J 6 bases, with 10 bases left between them. Looked up from germline, CDR1 is SQVTM and CDR2 is ANQGSEA. The CDR3 DNA reads as TGCAGCGTTGAAGGGACTGCTCTCGAGCAGTACTTC. Translation gives CSVEGTALEQYF.

The CDR3 here is CASRLAGGLYNEQFF. In DNA form, the CDR3 reads TGTGCCAGCCGCTTAGCGGGAGGGCTTTACAATGAGCAGTTCTTC. The rearrangement uses TRBV27 and TRBJ2-1, with 11 bases identical to TRBD2. CDR1 and CDR2 (germline): MNHEY, SMNVEV (reference sequence). The CDR3 totals 15 residues. Germline trimming cut 8 bases from V and 4 bases from J; bases unmatched to any gene: 7.